These 32 T cell receptor beta chains were sequenced from one sample in a study of T cell responses to AZD1222 COVID-19 vaccine. Data came from immunoSEQ multiplex PCR; TCRdb stores just in-frame clones and leaves some out. The table lists approximately 90,000 clones, about 91% of them singletons, with roughly 5% in the top ten. The material was peripheral blood, obtained 28 days after the second AZD1222 dose. The receptors here all came from an adult who received the AZD1222 COVID-19 vaccine.

This clone was observed once. The V gene is TRBV5-1, the J gene TRBJ2-2; the D gene is possibly TRBD2 (6 bases). V shed 4 bases and J shed 4 bases, with 11 bases lying between them. Germline CDR1 reads SGHRS; CDR2 reads YFSETQ. This CDR3 has 14 amino acids. The CDR3 bases are TGCGCCAGCAGCGCCGGAGGGAGCACCGGGGAGCTGTTTTTT. It encodes CASSAGGSTGELFF.

DNA for the CDR3: TGCGCCAGCAGCCGACAGGATGGGACCGGGGAGCTGTTTTTT. Translating it yields CASSRQDGTGELFF. The chain combines TRBV5-1 with TRBJ2-2; a possible D gene is TRBD1 (6 bases). V gave up 4 bases and J gave up 5 bases, with 12 bases separating them. The germline V gene has CDR1 SGHRS and CDR2 YFSETQ. The CDR3 is 14 residues long.

This clone was seen once. This chain uses TRBV12-3 or TRBV12-4 with TRBJ1-1; D uncertain. Trimming stripped 2 bases from V and 1 base from J, with 5 bases between. There are 13 residues in the CDR3. The CDR3 coding sequence is TGTGCCAGCAGTTTACCCTCGAACACTGAAGCTTTCTTT. This translates into CASSLPSNTEAFF.

V is TRBV5-1 and J is TRBJ1-2, with D possibly TRBD1 on 6 matching bases. The V end lost 4 bases, the J end lost 0 bases, and 13 bases lay between the germline ends. Looked up from germline, CDR1 is SGHRS and CDR2 is YFSETQ. This CDR3 is 15 amino acids long. CDR3 DNA: TGCGCCAGCAGCCCTACAGGGAAATCTAACTATGGCTACACCTTC. This sequence encodes CASSPTGKSNYGYTF.

The chain couples TRBV5-1 to TRBJ2-3; 9 nucleotides line up with TRBD1. The CDR3 has 15 amino acids. V was clipped by 4 bases and J by 1 base; unmatched bases: 4. Germline V gene lookup returns CDR1 SGHRS and CDR2 YFSETQ. CDR3 DNA sequence: TGCGCCAGCAGCCTCGGGACAGGGCGCACAGATACGCAGTATTTT. Encoded protein: CASSLGTGRTDTQYF.

This clone was recorded a few times. This chain joins TRBV7-2 and TRBJ2-7; 15 bases match TRBD2. V shed 4 bases and J 0 bases; nucleotides not matched to a gene: 4. Germline CDR1 SGHTA, CDR2 FQGNSA. The CDR3 spans 17 residues. In DNA, the CDR3 is TGTGCCAGCAGCTCCGGACTAGCGGGGGGGAACTCCTACGAGCAGTACTTC. Residues: CASSSGLAGGNSYEQYF.

The chain is built from TRBV5-1 and TRBJ1-4; D gene ambiguous. This CDR3 region has 14 residues. CDR1 is SGHRS and CDR2 is YFSETQ in the germline V gene. V dropped 4 bases and J dropped 8 bases, with 15 bases sitting between them. The CDR3 reads CASSSLDVGEKLFF. In DNA form, the CDR3 reads TGCGCCAGCAGCAGTTTGGACGTGGGAGAAAAACTGTTTTTT.

V is TRBV11-2 and J is TRBJ1-2, with D possibly being TRBD1 (5 bases). There are 14 residues in the CDR3. CDR1 SGHAT and CDR2 FQNNGV come from the germline V gene. V was clipped by 1 base and J by 7 bases, with 13 bases between them. The CDR3 DNA reads as TGTGCCAGCAGCTTAGGTGTCAGGGAAGTTGGCTACACCTTC. Residues: CASSLGVREVGYTF. Together with reference TRBV11-2 and TRBJ1-2, the CDR3 gives the full variable domain: EAGVAQSPRYKIIEKRQSVAFWCNPISGHATLYWYQQILGQGPKLLIQFQNNGVVDDSQLPKDRFSAERLKGVDSTLKIQPAKLEDSAVYLCASSLGVREVGYTFGSGTRLTVV.

V and J are TRBV9 and TRBJ1-6; 7 bases map to TRBD1. V shed 5 bases, J shed 7 bases, and the junction held 9 bases outside the gene matches. Germline CDR1 reads SGDLS; CDR2 reads YYNGEE. This CDR3 has 15 amino acids. CDR3 region: CASSYRDSSNSPLHF. Written as DNA, the CDR3 is TGTGCCAGCAGTTATCGGGACAGTTCAAATTCACCCCTCCACTTT.

The rearrangement links TRBV24-1 to TRBJ2-1; 7 nucleotides agree with TRBD1. V shed 3 bases, J shed 6 bases, and the junction held 4 bases outside the gene matches. The germline gives CDR1 KGHDR, CDR2 SFDVKD. There are 14 residues in the CDR3. The CDR3 spells CATSDAGTVNEQFF. For the CDR3, the DNA is TGTGCCACCAGTGATGCCGGGACAGTCAATGAGCAGTTCTTC.

The chain is built from TRBV7-3 and TRBJ2-2, with D maybe TRBD2 (6 bases). V lost 1 base and J lost 1, with 10 bases in between. The CDR3 has 16 amino acids. Germline V gene lookup returns CDR1 SGHTA and CDR2 FQGTGA. CDR3 nucleotide sequence: TGTGCCAGCAGCTTAAGATCGGGGGTGAACACCGGGGAGCTGTTTTTT. Protein product: CASSLRSGVNTGELFF.

V gene TRBV3-1 (or the pseudogene TRBV3-2) combines with J gene TRBJ1-2; weak D call: TRBD1 (6 bases). Per the germline V gene, CDR1 is LGHDT and CDR2 is YNNKEL (reference sequence). Deletions cut 4 bases from V and 8 bases from J, with 11 bases between. CDR3 length: 12 residues. CDR3 in DNA: TGTGCCAGCAGCCCCGCGGGGGCAGGCTACACCTTC. Amino acid sequence: CASSPAGAGYTF.

In DNA, the CDR3 is TGTGCCAGCAGCCAGTGGGACAGGCCCAACTATGGCTACACCTTC. Amino acids: CASSQWDRPNYGYTF. The rearrangement joins TRBV11-2 to TRBJ1-2; 8 nucleotides line up with TRBD1. The CDR3 consists of 15 residues. V dropped 5 bases and J dropped 2; count of bases not matched to a gene: 7. Germline CDR1 reads SGHAT; CDR2 reads FQNNGV.

The V and J genes are TRBV5-6 and TRBJ1-2; a possible D gene is TRBD1 (5 bases). CDR3 length: 14 residues. The germline CDR1 and CDR2 sequences are SGHDT and YYEEEE. Trimming cost V 10 bases and J 5 bases, with 21 bases left between them. This CDR3 is CAGSRGKRGYGYTF. The CDR3 nucleotides read TGTGCCGGGAGTCGGGGCAAAAGGGGTTATGGCTACACCTTC.

The rearrangement joins TRBV18 to TRBJ1-1, with 9 bases lining up with TRBD1. The V gene end was trimmed by 3 bases and the J gene end by 4 bases; junction bases not matched to a gene: 0. CDR1 and CDR2 from the germline V gene are KGHSH and LQKENI. This CDR3 region has 13 residues. CDR3: CASSPDRGTEAFF. The DNA of the CDR3 is TGTGCCAGCTCACCGGACAGGGGCACTGAAGCTTTCTTT.

This clone was seen only a few times. The rearrangement links TRBV25-1 to TRBJ2-3; no firm D call. The V and J ends lost 4 bases and 0 bases respectively, with 8 bases between them. CDR3 length: 14 residues. Germline loops: CDR1 MGHDK, CDR2 SYGVNS. The CDR3 region is CASSGATSTDTQYF. The CDR3 nucleotides are TGTGCCAGCAGTGGGGCCACTAGCACAGATACGCAGTATTTT.

The rearrangement joins TRBV29-1 to TRBJ1-2; 7 bases are shared with TRBD1. From germline, CDR1 is SQVTM and CDR2 ANQGSEA. After removal of 1 base from V and 4 bases from J, the junction contained 9 bases not matched to a gene. The CDR3 has 15 residues. This CDR3 is CSVEVGPAGGYGYTF. As DNA, the CDR3 is TGCAGCGTTGAAGTGGGCCCGGCAGGGGGCTATGGCTACACCTTC. Full variable domain (outside the CDR3, taken from reference TRBV29-1 and TRBJ1-2): SAVISQKPSRDICQRGTSLTIQCQVDSQVTMMFWYRQQPGQSLTLIATANQGSEATYESGFVIDKFPISRPNLTFSTLTVSNMSPEDSSIYLCSVEVGPAGGYGYTFGSGTRLTVV.

This clone came up once. The chain joins TRBV11-2 to TRBJ2-7; D unresolved. The CDR3 has 14 residues. Trimming stripped 1 base from V and 2 bases from J, with 9 bases between. Germline V lookup: CDR1 SGHAT, CDR2 FQNNGV. The CDR3 coding sequence is TGTGCCAGCAGCTTAGGACCAGGTACCTACGAGCAGTACTTC. Amino acids: CASSLGPGTYEQYF.

The rearrangement joins TRBV7-2 to TRBJ1-2; unclear D gene. From germline, CDR1 is SGHTA and CDR2 FQGNSA. The CDR3 covers 15 residues. Trimming removed 5 bases at V and 4 bases at J, with 17 bases between. CDR3 amino acids: CASSETETTLYGYTF. CDR3 bases: TGTGCCAGCAGCGAAACGGAGACTACTCTCTATGGCTACACCTTC.

V and J are TRBV19 and TRBJ2-7, with a weak D call TRBD1 (6 bases). Trimming left V 6 bases short and J 1 base short, with 13 bases between. The CDR3 spans 14 residues. Germline values: CDR1 LNHDA, CDR2 SQIVND (reference sequence). The CDR3 sequence is CASRIQGSSYEQYF. CDR3 DNA sequence: TGTGCCAGTAGAATACAGGGATCTTCCTACGAGCAGTACTTC.

The V gene is TRBV2, the J gene TRBJ2-3; no firm D call. Germline V gene data show CDR1 as SNHLY and CDR2 as FYNNEI. The CDR3 contains 16 residues. Trimming left V 5 bases short and J 4 bases short, with 19 bases between. The CDR3 spells CASSWTEVVQADTQYF. In DNA form, the CDR3 reads TGTGCCAGCAGTTGGACCGAGGTGGTTCAGGCAGATACGCAGTATTTT.

V is TRBV11-2 and J is TRBJ2-6; possible D gene TRBD1, 6 bases. This CDR3 is 18 amino acids long. Germline-derived CDR1 and CDR2 are SGHAT and FQNNGV. The V end was cut by 5 bases, the J end by 4 bases, with 21 bases between. The CDR3 bases are TGTGCCAGCAGCCACTTCGGACAGATCATATTGGGGGCCAACGTCCTGACTTTC. This translates into CASSHFGQIILGANVLTF.

The J gene is TRBJ2-5, the V gene TRBV7-2; 7 bases are a match to TRBD2. Looked up from germline, CDR1 is SGHTA and CDR2 is FQGNSA. The CDR3 has 15 residues. V gave up 2 bases and J gave up 2 bases; unmatched junction bases: 5. As DNA, the CDR3 is TGTGCCAGCAGCTTATTCGGGGGGAATCAAGAGACCCAGTACTTC. Translation gives CASSLFGGNQETQYF.

CDR3 loop: CASSQRGQGPFYGYTF. CDR3 nucleotides: TGTGCCAGCAGCCAAAGAGGACAGGGACCTTTCTATGGCTACACCTTC. This chain links TRBV14 with TRBJ1-2, with 8 bases fitting TRBD1. J gave up 4 bases and V 2 bases, and 9 bases lay outside the gene matches. From germline, CDR1 is SGHDN and CDR2 FVKESK. This CDR3 has 16 residues. The variable domain in full, completed from reference TRBV14 and TRBJ1-2, reads EAGVTQFPSHSVIEKGQTVTLRCDPISGHDNLYWYRRVMGKEIKFLLHFVKESKQDESGMPNNRFLAERTGGTYSTLKVQPAELEDSGVYFCASSQRGQGPFYGYTFGSGTRLTVV.

This chain connects TRBV6-5 to TRBJ1-5; a weak D match, TRBD1 (6 bases). The CDR3 runs 15 residues. V lost 5 bases and J 2 bases, leaving 13 bases between the germline ends. The germline CDR1 and CDR2 sequences are MNHEY and SVGAGI. CDR3 nucleotide sequence: TGTGCCAGCAGTCTCAGGGGTCGGGGCAATCAGCCCCAGCATTTT. It codes for CASSLRGRGNQPQHF.

The rearrangement joins TRBV5-1 to TRBJ2-4; D possibly corresponds to TRBD2 (6 bases). Trimming cost V 3 bases and J 7 bases, with 14 bases left between them. The germline V gene encodes CDR1 SGHRS and CDR2 YFSETQ. CDR3 length equals 14 residues. The CDR3 spells CASSSNPSVNIQYF. For the CDR3, the DNA is TGCGCCAGCAGCTCGAACCCTAGCGTGAACATTCAGTACTTC.

This sequence joins TRBV5-1 and TRBJ2-2, with D unclear. Trimming took off 2 bases at V and 2 bases at J, with 7 bases between the two ends. CDR3 length equals 14 residues. Germline V lookup: CDR1 SGHRS, CDR2 YFSETQ. The CDR3 DNA reads TGCGCCAGCAGCTTAGGCCAAAACACCGGGGAGCTGTTTTTT. The encoded protein is CASSLGQNTGELFF.

The chain employs TRBV24-1 and TRBJ2-1, with D perhaps TRBD1 (6 bases). The CDR3 contains 15 residues. V dropped 3 bases and J dropped 8 bases, with 16 bases sitting between them. Germline CDR1 KGHDR, CDR2 SFDVKD. CDR3 DNA sequence: TGTGCCACCAGTGATGCAACAAACAGGGTCCATGAGCAGTTCTTC. It translates to CATSDATNRVHEQFF.

The chain has TRBV5-6 and TRBJ2-2; perhaps TRBD1 as D (5 bases). V was shortened by 3 bases and J by 7 bases, with 10 bases between the two germline ends. This CDR3 has 13 amino acids. Per germline, CDR1 SGHDT and CDR2 YYEEEE. The CDR3 spells CASSWWGNGELFF. In nucleotides, the CDR3 is TGTGCCAGCAGCTGGTGGGGCAACGGGGAGCTGTTTTTT.

V usage is TRBV3-1 (or the pseudogene TRBV3-2) and J usage is TRBJ2-1, with D maybe TRBD2 (6 bases). Germline V gives CDR1 LGHDT, CDR2 YNNKEL (reference sequence). This CDR3 has 12 amino acids. Trimming left V 11 bases short and J 5 bases short, with 13 bases between. CDR3 DNA sequence: TGTGCCTCCGGGGCGGGAAACAATGAGCAGTTCTTC. Translated, it gives CASGAGNNEQFF.

The rearrangement links TRBV19 to TRBJ1-1, with no clear D. Germline V gene data show CDR1 as LNHDA and CDR2 as SQIVND (reference sequence). Trimming removed 5 bases at V and 4 bases at J, with 11 bases between. This CDR3 is 13 amino acids long. The CDR3 loop reads CASSWDMFTEAFF. CDR3 bases: TGTGCCAGTAGTTGGGATATGTTCACTGAAGCTTTCTTT.

The CDR3, as DNA: TGTGCCAGCAGCCTCACCCGGGACATAGCCTACAATGAGCAGTTCTTC. Amino acid sequence: CASSLTRDIAYNEQFF. The rearrangement uses TRBV7-2 and TRBJ2-1; a weak D match, TRBD1 (6 bases). Germline CDR1 SGHTA, CDR2 FQGNSA. The CDR3 is made up of 16 amino acids. With 5 bases removed from V and 2 bases from J, the gap between germline ends came to 16 bases.